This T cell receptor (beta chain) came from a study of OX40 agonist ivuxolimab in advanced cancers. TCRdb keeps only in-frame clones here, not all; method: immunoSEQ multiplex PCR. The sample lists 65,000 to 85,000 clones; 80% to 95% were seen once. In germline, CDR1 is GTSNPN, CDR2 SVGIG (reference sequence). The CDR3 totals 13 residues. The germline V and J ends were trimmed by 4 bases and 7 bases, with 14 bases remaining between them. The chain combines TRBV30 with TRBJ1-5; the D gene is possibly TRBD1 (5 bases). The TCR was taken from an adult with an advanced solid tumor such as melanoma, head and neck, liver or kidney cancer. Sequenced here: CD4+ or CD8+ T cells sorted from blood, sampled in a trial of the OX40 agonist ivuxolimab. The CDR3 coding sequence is TGTGCCTGGAACCCCGGTCAGGGCCAGCCCCAGCATTTT. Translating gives CAWNPGQGQPQHF.